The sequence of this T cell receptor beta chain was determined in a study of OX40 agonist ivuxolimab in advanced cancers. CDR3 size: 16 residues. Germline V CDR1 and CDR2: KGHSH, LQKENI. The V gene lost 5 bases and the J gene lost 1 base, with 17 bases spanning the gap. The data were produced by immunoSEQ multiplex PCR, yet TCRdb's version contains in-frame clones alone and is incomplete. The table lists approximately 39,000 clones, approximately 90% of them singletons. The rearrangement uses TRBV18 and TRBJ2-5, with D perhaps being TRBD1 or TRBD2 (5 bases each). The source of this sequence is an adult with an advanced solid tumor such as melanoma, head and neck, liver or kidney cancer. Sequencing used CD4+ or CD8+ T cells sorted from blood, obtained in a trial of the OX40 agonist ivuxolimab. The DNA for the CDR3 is TGTGCCAGCTCAGGGATCTCCCGGGGCCGCCAAGAGACCCAGTACTTC. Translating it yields CASSGISRGRQETQYF.